This T cell receptor beta chain was sequenced during a study of T cells after yellow fever vaccination (dated by TCRdb to the late 2010s). Background on the whole study: Libraries from fractions with low cell numbers were prepared with the SMART-Seq v4 Ultra Low Input RNA kit. The cohort comprised two healthy male donors, one aged 18 to 30 and one aged 30 to 40 years. Blood was drawn at multiple timepoints before and after primary and secondary immunization, with bulk PBMC replicates and cell subsets isolated. To follow T-cell clones before and after both primary and booster YFV17D yellow fever vaccination, bulk TCR alpha and beta repertoires underwent longitudinal sequencing.

This clonotype was observed many times. No cognate antigen has been identified for it. It has no much larger one-base neighbor in the sample; base qualities were not kept. Paper-wide results and their limitations: Compared with the primary T-cell response, the secondary T-cell response was weaker but faster, peaking on day 5 rather than day 15. A small fraction of clonotypes showed up in both the CD4 and CD8 compartments, probably as a result of convergent recombination. Because only two donors were included in the study, the extent to which the findings can be generalized is limited. Computational filtering was required because FACS-sorted repertoires could contain abundant contaminating clonotypes from the bulk population. After the booster, most of the clones that had expanded following primary vaccination were detected again (96% of CD4 and around 90% of CD8), which suggests that memory was broadly maintained.

For CDR1 and CDR2, the germline V gene lists MNHEY and SVGAGI. V and J lose 0 bases and 4 bases, and a span of 14 bases separates them. From the cysteine through the phenylalanine, the CDR3 covers 16 amino acids. Kept here is only the CDR3 DNA, which spans 48 bases and is read in frame from base 1. TCR cDNA was synthesized by 5'RACE template switching, through which a universal primer site and unique molecular identifiers were introduced. Priming of cDNA synthesis was performed from both the TCR alpha and TCR beta constant segments. Libraries were amplified in two PCR steps, with sample barcodes and sequencing adapters added in the second step. Sequencing of libraries was done on Illumina HiSeq 2500 (2x100 bp) or NovaSeq (2x150 bp). Concerning the study's data processing: Demultiplexing of reads and collapsing into UMI consensus sequences were performed with MIGEC, and V(D)J alignment was carried out with MiXCR. Clonotypes responding to the vaccine were identified with edgeR on replicate PBMC samples, with the criteria of FDR below 0.01 and a log2 fold change above 5 up to day 15. Each bulk clonotype received a CD4 or CD8 identity based on whether the sequenced CD4 or CD8 repertoire contained that clonotype at higher abundance. TCRdb itself trimmed the public reads at Q25 with fastp, ran MiXCR and retained productive beta chains. Each CDR3 protein gets just one entry, which takes the most common genes and DNA from the rows behind it. Here the V and J calls rest on TCRdb's processing, not on the authors' analysis. The sample yields 29,000 or so distinct CDR3 sequences; around 5% were counted once. The top ten clonotypes cover over 40% of the sample.

Explained via the paper, the treatment or condition label denotes: live attenuated yellow fever vaccine strain. A standard Ficoll-Paque protocol was used to isolate PBMCs from peripheral blood. Dynabeads CD4 and CD8 positive selection kits were used to isolate CD4 and CD8 T-cell fractions. TriZol was used to extract RNA from bulk PBMCs, from CD4 and CD8 fractions, and from dextramer-positive and dextramer-negative fractions. The chain was built from TRBV6-5 and TRBJ2-3, and perhaps TRBD2 as D gene, on 6 matching bases. The material was CD8+ T cells sorted from PBMCs, obtained 10 days after the yellow fever booster vaccination. The receptor was isolated from a man aged 25 to 40 who received the YFV17D yellow fever vaccine. In nucleotides, the sequence is TGTGCCAGCAGTTACTCGAACACGGGAGTAGCAGATACGCAGTATTTT. It is translated as CASSYSNTGVADTQYF.